The clone carrying this TCR beta chain was seen a few times. The data are from a study of spatial heterogeneity in lung cancer. The overall study: Consistent detection of more beta-chain than alpha-chain sequences was observed. In raw reads, more than 8.5 appearances on average were recorded for each unique TCR and UMI combination.

This CDR3 has 15 amino acids. V gave up 5 bases and J gave up 7 bases; unmatched junction bases: 12. Per germline, CDR1 LNHDA and CDR2 SQIVND (reference sequence). Time point indicated: sample taken at primary tumor resection. Unsorted samples of tumor, nontumor lung or frozen PBMC had their whole RNA sequenced. Donation came from roughly 72 patients with untreated early-stage non-small cell lung cancer. Every TCR cDNA molecule carried a tag that served as a unique molecular identifier. Using its own MiXCR run on the 5' RACE reads, TCRdb lists one record per CDR3 protein. The sample holds nearly 50,000 distinct CDR3 sequences; approximately 7.6% are singletons and the top ten take about 12%.

V gene TRBV19 combines with J gene TRBJ1-2; 8 bases map to TRBD1. The sample in question was PBMCs, obtained at surgery. The sequence derives from a female donor with early-stage non-small cell lung cancer. The CDR3 loop reads CASSGPGQGGVGYTF. CDR3 DNA sequence: TGTGCCAGTAGTGGCCCCGGACAGGGCGGAGTTGGCTACACCTTC.